This T cell receptor (beta chain) was sequenced in a study of vaccination effects on CD4 cells after COVID-19. Trimming removed 5 bases from V and 4 bases from J, with 8 bases in between. The CDR3 runs to 12 residues. Germline V gene data show CDR1 as SGHRS and CDR2 as YFSETQ. It was after more than 8 days of culture that CD4+ T cells were isolated. SARS-CoV-2 infected the person between March and December 2020, as confirmed by PCR. Vaccination of participants consisted of two doses of either the BNT162b2 or mRNA-1273 vaccine. Concerning this clone: Antigen: not known.

Generated by immunoSEQ multiplex PCR, the TCRdb table keeps only in-frame clones and is missing some. The sample lists roughly 46,000 clones; under 85% were seen once. The chain has TRBV5-1 and TRBJ2-3, with no clear D. The receptor was derived from a human donor who had a prior SARS-CoV-2 infection. The sequencing here drew on CD4+ T cells from PBMCs cultured without peptide, taken after COVID-19 vaccination. CDR3 bases: TGCGCCAGCAGGAGTGTCCCAGATACGCAGTATTTT. Protein: CASRSVPDTQYF.